These T cell receptor beta chains were read from a single sample in a study of siplizumab effects on memory and regulatory T cells. Only in-frame clones appear in the TCRdb table, and some are missing; sequencing was by immunoSEQ multiplex PCR. The sample lists more than 85,000 clones, about 90% occurring once. The source material was Tregs sorted from blood. All receptors derive from a human donor in good health. The CDR3 runs from the conserved cysteine through the conserved F or W. A D gene is named only where the DNA matches it firmly. Not every row has a clone size; where given, it reads once, few, many or a size class.

>-|TRBV11-2|TRBD2|TRBJ2-3
CASSPRLAGVGTDTQYF
TGTGCCAGCAGCCCAAGACTAGCGGGAGTTGGTACAGATACGCAGTATTTT
>-|TRBV7-9|-|TRBJ1-1
CASSLAGGRAEAFF
TGTGCCAGCAGCTTAGCGGGGGGCAGGGCTGAAGCTTTCTTT
>-|TRBV5-8|-|TRBJ1-1
CASSFAGGFGTEAFF
TGTGCCAGCAGCTTCGCCGGGGGCTTCGGTACTGAAGCTTTCTTT
>-|TRBV7-9|-|TRBJ2-7
CASSPWGGSSEQYF
TGTGCCAGCAGCCCATGGGGGGGCTCGAGCGAGCAGTACTTC
>-|TRBV10-3|-|TRBJ1-2
CAISEVTAYNGYTF
TGTGCCATCAGTGAGGTGACAGCGTATAATGGCTACACCTTC
>-|TRBV12-5|TRBD2|TRBJ2-1
CASGLVPMGGRKYNEQFF
TGTGCTAGTGGTTTGGTACCCATGGGCGGGAGGAAGTACAATGAGCAGTTCTTC
>-|TRBV5-1|TRBD1|TRBJ1-2
CASRTGTGMDYGYTF
TGCGCCAGCAGAACCGGGACAGGGATGGACTATGGCTACACCTTC
>-|TRBV7-9|TRBD1|TRBJ2-7
CASSFSGTGSYEQYF
TGTGCCAGCAGCTTTTCCGGGACAGGGTCCTACGAGCAGTACTTC
>-|TRBV19|TRBD2|TRBJ2-1
CASSISGRSNEQFF
TGTGCCAGTAGTATTAGCGGGAGATCCAATGAGCAGTTCTTC
>-|TRBV29-1|-|TRBJ2-1
CSFERDFSYNEQFF
TGCAGCTTTGAACGCGATTTCTCCTACAATGAGCAGTTCTTC
>-|TRBV18|TRBD1|TRBJ2-3
CASSPGTGTFTDTQYF
TGTGCCAGCTCACCCGGGACAGGTACCTTCACAGATACGCAGTATTTT
>-|TRBV4-1|-|TRBJ2-1
CASSSGTASYNEQFF
TGCGCCAGCAGCTCCGGGACGGCTTCCTACAATGAGCAGTTCTTC
>-|TRBV5-5|-|TRBJ2-5
CASSQGYQETQYF
TGTGCCAGCAGCCAAGGGTATCAAGAGACCCAGTACTTC
>-|TRBV5-1|TRBD1|TRBJ1-1
CASSLLTGGMNTEAFF
TGCGCCAGCAGCTTGTTGACAGGGGGGATGAACACTGAAGCTTTCTTT
>-|TRBV5-1|-|TRBJ1-2
CASSLGGNYGYTF
TGCGCCAGCAGCTTGGGGGGTAACTATGGCTACACCTTC
>-|TRBV19|-|TRBJ2-1
CASSTFLGHSYNEQFF
TGTGCCAGTAGTACATTTCTGGGACACTCCTACAATGAGCAGTTCTTC
>-|TRBV6-6|-|TRBJ1-5
CASSSGEMGQPQHF
TGTGCCAGCAGCTCGGGGGAAATGGGGCAGCCCCAGCATTTT
>-|TRBV11-3|-|TRBJ2-1
CASSLTRLGGNEQFF
TGTGCCAGCAGCCTGACTCGGCTCGGGGGCAATGAGCAGTTCTTC
>-|TRBV5-1|TRBD2|TRBJ2-3
CASSNRAGGGTDTQYF
TGCGCCAGCAGCAACAGGGCGGGGGGCGGTACGGATACGCAGTATTTT
>once|TRBV6-6|-|TRBJ2-2
CASSSGWQNTGELFF
TGTGCCAGCAGTTCTGGCTGGCAGAACACCGGGGAGCTGTTTTTT
>-|TRBV19|-|TRBJ1-6
CASSIGPVGSPLHF
TGTGCCAGTAGTATTGGACCCGTTGGTTCACCCCTCCACTTT
>-|TRBV6-1|-|TRBJ1-1
CASRVKLGVEAFF
TGTGCCAGCAGGGTGAAACTTGGAGTTGAAGCTTTCTTT
>-|TRBV2|-|TRBJ2-1
CASRGYNEQFF
TGTGCCAGCCGCGGTTACAATGAGCAGTTCTTC
>-|TRBV7-2|-|TRBJ1-5
CASSWQSGGRQPQHF
TGTGCCAGCAGCTGGCAGTCTGGAGGCAGACAGCCCCAGCATTTT
>once|TRBV25-1|-|TRBJ1-3
CASSEFYRNSGNTIYF
TGTGCCAGCAGTGAATTTTACAGGAACTCTGGAAACACCATATATTTT
>-|TRBV11-3|TRBD2|TRBJ2-1
CASSLDSATSGSDEQFF
TGTGCCAGCAGCTTAGATTCCGCGACTAGCGGGAGCGATGAGCAGTTCTTC
>-|TRBV5-6|TRBD1|TRBJ1-1
CASSYPPQGGGNTEAFF
TGTGCCAGCAGCTATCCTCCACAGGGGGGAGGGAACACTGAAGCTTTCTTT
>-|TRBV7-9|TRBD2|TRBJ2-3
CATLSGGGDTQYF
TGTGCCACGTTGAGCGGGGGGGGAGATACGCAGTATTTT
>-|TRBV7-3|TRBD1|TRBJ1-1
CASSSQGGNTEAFF
TGTGCCAGCAGCTCACAGGGGGGGAACACTGAAGCTTTCTTT
>-|TRBV5-1|-|TRBJ2-1
CASSLRGPYNEQFF
TGCGCCAGCTCGTTGAGGGGACCCTACAATGAGCAGTTCTTC